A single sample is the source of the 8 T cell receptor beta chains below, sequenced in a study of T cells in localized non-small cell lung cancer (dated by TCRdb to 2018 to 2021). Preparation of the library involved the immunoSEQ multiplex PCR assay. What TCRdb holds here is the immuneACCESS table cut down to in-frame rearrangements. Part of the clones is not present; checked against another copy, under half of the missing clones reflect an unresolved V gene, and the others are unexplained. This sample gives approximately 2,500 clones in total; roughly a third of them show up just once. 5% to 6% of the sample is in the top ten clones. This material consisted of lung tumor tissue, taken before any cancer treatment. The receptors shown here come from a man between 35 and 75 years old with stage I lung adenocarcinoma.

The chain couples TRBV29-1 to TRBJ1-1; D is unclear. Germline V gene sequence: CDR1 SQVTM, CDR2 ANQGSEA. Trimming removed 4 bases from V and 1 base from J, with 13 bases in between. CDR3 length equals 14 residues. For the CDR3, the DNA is TGCAGCGTTGGAGGTTTGAGAGAGAACACTGAAGCTTTCTTT. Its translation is CSVGGLRENTEAFF.

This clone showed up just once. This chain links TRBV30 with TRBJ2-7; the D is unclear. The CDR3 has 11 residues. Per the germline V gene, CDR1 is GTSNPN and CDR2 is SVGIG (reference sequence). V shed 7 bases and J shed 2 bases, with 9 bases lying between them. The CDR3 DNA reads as TGTGCCTCGGCAGGAACCTACGAGCAGTACTTC. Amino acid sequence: CASAGTYEQYF. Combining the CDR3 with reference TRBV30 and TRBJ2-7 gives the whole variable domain SQTIHQWPATLVQPVGSPLSLECTVEGTSNPNLYWYRQAAGRGLQLLFYSVGIGQISSEVPQNLSASRPQDRQFILSSKKLLLSDSGFYLCASAGTYEQYFGPGTRLTVT.

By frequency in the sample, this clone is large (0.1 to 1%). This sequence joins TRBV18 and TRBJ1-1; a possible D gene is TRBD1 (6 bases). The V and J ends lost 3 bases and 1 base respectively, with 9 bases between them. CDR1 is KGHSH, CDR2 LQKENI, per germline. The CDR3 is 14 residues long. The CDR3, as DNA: TGTGCCAGCTCACCGTCGACAGGGAACACTGAAGCTTTCTTT. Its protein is CASSPSTGNTEAFF. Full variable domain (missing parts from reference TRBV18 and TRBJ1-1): NAGVMQNPRHLVRRRGQEARLRCSPMKGHSHVYWYRQLPEEGLKFMVYLQKENIIDESGMPKERFSAEFPKEGPSILRIQQVVRGDSAAYFCASSPSTGNTEAFFGQGTRLTVV.

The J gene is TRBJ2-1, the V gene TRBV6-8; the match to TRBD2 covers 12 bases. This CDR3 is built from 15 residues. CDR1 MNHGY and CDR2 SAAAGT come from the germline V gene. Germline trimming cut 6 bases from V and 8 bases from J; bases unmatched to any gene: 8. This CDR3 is CASRLLAGGGDEQFF. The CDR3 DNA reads TGTGCCAGCAGGTTACTAGCGGGAGGAGGGGATGAGCAGTTCTTC.

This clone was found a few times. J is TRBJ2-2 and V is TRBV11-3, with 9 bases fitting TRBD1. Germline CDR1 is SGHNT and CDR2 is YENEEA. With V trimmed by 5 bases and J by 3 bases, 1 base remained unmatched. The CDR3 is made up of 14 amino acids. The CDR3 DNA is TGTGCCAGCAGCCGGGACAGGGACACCGGGGAGCTGTTTTTT. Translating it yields CASSRDRDTGELFF. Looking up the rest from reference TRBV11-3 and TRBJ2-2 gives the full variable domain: EAGVVQSPRYKIIEKKQPVAFWCNPISGHNTLYWYLQNLGQGPELLIRYENEEAVDDSQLPKDRFSAERLKGVDSTLKIQPAELGDSAVYLCASSRDRDTGELFFGEGSRLTVL.

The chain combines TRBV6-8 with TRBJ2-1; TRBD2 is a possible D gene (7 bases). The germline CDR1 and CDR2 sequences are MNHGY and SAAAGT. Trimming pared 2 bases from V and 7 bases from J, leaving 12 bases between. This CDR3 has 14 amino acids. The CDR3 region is CASSYGGAQNEQFF. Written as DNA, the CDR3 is TGTGCCAGCAGTTACGGGGGGGCGCAAAATGAGCAGTTCTTC.

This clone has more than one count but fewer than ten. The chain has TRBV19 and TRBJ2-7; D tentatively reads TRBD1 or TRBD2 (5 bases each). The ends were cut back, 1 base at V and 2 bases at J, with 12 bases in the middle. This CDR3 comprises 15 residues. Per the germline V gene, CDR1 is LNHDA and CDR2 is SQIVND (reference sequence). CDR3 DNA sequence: TGTGCCAGTAGTATAGCGGGACCATTGACCTACGAGCAGTACTTC. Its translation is CASSIAGPLTYEQYF. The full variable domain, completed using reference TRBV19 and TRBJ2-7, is DGGITQSPKYLFRKEGQNVTLSCEQNLNHDAMYWYRQDPGQGLRLIYYSQIVNDFQKGDIAEGYSVSREKKESFPLTVTSAQKNPTAFYLCASSIAGPLTYEQYFGPGTRLTVT.

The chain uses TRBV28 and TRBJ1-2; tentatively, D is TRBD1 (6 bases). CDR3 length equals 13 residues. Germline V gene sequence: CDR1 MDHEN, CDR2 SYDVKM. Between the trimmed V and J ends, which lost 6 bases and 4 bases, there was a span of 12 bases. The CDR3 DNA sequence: TGTGCCAGCAGATTAGGGGGTCCCTATGGCTACACCTTC. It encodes CASRLGGPYGYTF.